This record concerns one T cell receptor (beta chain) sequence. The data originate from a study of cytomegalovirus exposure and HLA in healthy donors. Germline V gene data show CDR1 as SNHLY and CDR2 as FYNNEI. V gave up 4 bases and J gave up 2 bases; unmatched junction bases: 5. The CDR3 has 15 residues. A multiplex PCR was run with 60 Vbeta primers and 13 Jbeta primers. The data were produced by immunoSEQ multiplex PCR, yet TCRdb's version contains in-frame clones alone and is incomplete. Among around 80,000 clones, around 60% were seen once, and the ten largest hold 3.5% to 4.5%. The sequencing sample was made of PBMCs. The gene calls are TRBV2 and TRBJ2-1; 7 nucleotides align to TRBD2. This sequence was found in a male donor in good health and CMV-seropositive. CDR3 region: CASSVERGAYNEQFF. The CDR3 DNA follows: TGTGCCAGCAGTGTCGAGCGGGGAGCCTACAATGAGCAGTTCTTC.